These T cell receptor beta chains were read from a single sample in a study of blood T cells in healthy people across ages. TCRdb ran MiXCR on the 5' RACE reads and lists one entry per CDR3 protein. The sample has about 1,400,000 distinct CDR3 sequences, 40% to 50% seen once; the top ten hold under 8%. The specimen sequenced was blood. The receptor set was obtained from a woman under 30 in good health. Each CDR3 is given with its conserved first and last residue. The D gene is left open where the match is weak. Clone size appears in some rows only: once, few, many, or a class for an expanded clone.

j_call | v_call | clone_size | d_call | cdr3_aa | cdr3_nt
TRBJ2-7 | TRBV5-1 | - | - | CASSLGWGKSTYEQYF | TGCGCCAGCAGCCTGGGCTGGGGTAAGTCTACCTACGAGCAGTACTTC
TRBJ2-3 | TRBV6-5 | - | TRBD2 | CASSYSGTSGGAGTDTQYF | TGTGCCAGCAGTTACTCCGGGACTAGCGGGGGGGCCGGCACAGATACGCAGTATTTT
TRBJ2-6 | TRBV7-3 | - | - | CASSAGVAGANVLTF | TGTGCCAGCAGCGCAGGGGTAGCTGGGGCCAACGTCCTGACTTTC
TRBJ2-7 | TRBV3-1 | - | TRBD2 | CASSHPSGGPSYEQYF | TGTGCCAGCAGCCACCCTAGCGGGGGGCCGTCCTACGAGCAGTACTTC
TRBJ2-7 | TRBV29-1 | many | - | CSVVGTRYEQYF | TGCAGCGTTGTTGGTACCCGCTACGAGCAGTACTTC
TRBJ2-3 | TRBV20-1 | - | - | CSARTENTQYF | TGCAGTGCTAGGACCGAAAATACGCAGTATTTT
TRBJ2-5 | TRBV14 | - | - | CASSPSPGRAWQETQYF | TGTGCCAGCAGTCCCTCTCCGGGACGAGCGTGGCAAGAGACCCAGTACTTC
TRBJ2-4 | TRBV6-5 | - | - | CASRAGTGIQYF | TGTGCCAGCAGAGCCGGGACGGGGATTCAGTACTTC
TRBJ1-1 | TRBV7-2 | - | TRBD1 | CASSLPLTGQGVVAFF | TGTGCCAGCAGCTTACCCCTAACGGGACAGGGTGTAGTAGCTTTCTTT
TRBJ2-5 | TRBV29-1 | few | TRBD1 | CSVHDRGGETQYF | TGCAGCGTTCATGACAGGGGCGGGGAGACCCAGTACTTC
TRBJ2-2 | TRBV20-1 | - | - | CSARGRRGREANTGELFF | TGCAGTGCCAGGGGCCGCCGGGGTCGGGAGGCTAACACCGGGGAGCTGTTTTTT
TRBJ1-1 | TRBV30 | - | - | CAWSLLGYTEAFF | TGTGCCTGGAGCCTTCTTGGGTACACTGAAGCTTTCTTT
TRBJ1-2 | TRBV27 | many | - | CASSPRGGYGYTF | TGTGCCAGCAGCCCCCGTGGGGGCTATGGCTACACCTTC
TRBJ2-5 | TRBV18 | - | - | CASSPPVREQYF | TGTGCCAGCTCACCACCGGTACGGGAGCAGTACTTC
TRBJ2-3 | TRBV6-1 | - | - | CASSEDVTDTQYF | TGTGCCAGCAGTGAAGATGTAACAGATACGCAGTATTTT
TRBJ1-2 | TRBV12-5 | few | TRBD1 | CASGAGTVYGYTF | TGTGCTAGTGGGGCCGGGACAGTATATGGCTACACCTTC
TRBJ1-5 | TRBV27 | many | - | CASSTNSNQPQHF | TGTGCCAGCAGTACCAATAGCAATCAGCCCCAGCATTTT
TRBJ1-2 | TRBV6-1 | - | - | CASSELGDDYGYTF | TGTGCCAGCAGTGAACTGGGGGATGATTATGGCTACACCTTC
TRBJ2-1 | TRBV7-6 | once | TRBD2 | CASSLAGLAGDNEQFF | TGTGCCAGCAGCTTAGCGGGGTTAGCGGGGGACAATGAGCAGTTCTTC
TRBJ1-6 | TRBV9 | many | - | CASSVGPQGNNSPLHF | TGTGCCAGCAGCGTAGGACCCCAGGGGAATAATTCACCCCTCCACTTT
TRBJ2-7 | TRBV5-1 | - | TRBD2 | CASSPGLADHEQYF | TGCGCCAGCAGCCCGGGACTAGCGGACCACGAGCAGTACTTC
TRBJ2-5 | TRBV29-1 | - | - | CSSQGGRDPNQETQYF | TGCAGCTCACAGGGGGGGAGGGACCCCAACCAAGAGACCCAGTACTTC
TRBJ2-2 | TRBV3-1 | - | TRBD2 | CASTLAGVTGELFF | TGTGCCAGCACCTTAGCGGGGGTCACCGGGGAGCTGTTTTTT
TRBJ2-3 | TRBV3-1 | - | - | CASSQWLADTDTQYF | TGTGCCAGCAGCCAATGGTTAGCGGACACAGATACGCAGTATTTT
TRBJ2-3 | TRBV2 | - | - | CASSGQLGDTQYF | TGTGCCAGCAGTGGTCAGTTGGGAGATACGCAGTATTTT
TRBJ2-2 | TRBV4-2 | - | TRBD2 | CASSQAGLAGGWLFF | TGTGCCAGCAGCCAAGCCGGACTAGCGGGGGGTTGGCTGTTTTTT
TRBJ1-6 | TRBV20-1 | - | TRBD1 | CSASSGQGAGSYNSPLHF | TGCAGTGCTAGCTCGGGACAGGGAGCCGGTAGCTATAATTCACCCCTCCACTTT
TRBJ2-7 | TRBV9 | - | TRBD2 | CASSVAGGGNNEQYF | TGTGCCAGCAGCGTAGCTGGCGGGGGGAACAATGAGCAGTACTTC
TRBJ2-5 | TRBV20-1 | - | TRBD1 | CSARGGQGGETQYF | TGCAGTGCTAGAGGGGGACAGGGGGGAGAGACCCAGTACTTC
TRBJ2-3 | TRBV12-3/TRBV12-4 | - | - | CASSFGSRVGSTDTQYF | TGTGCCAGCAGTTTTGGATCTCGGGTGGGAAGCACAGATACGCAGTATTTT
TRBJ1-5 | TRBV10-2 | - | TRBD1 | CASSEWDREPQHF | TGCGCCAGCAGTGAGTGGGACAGGGAGCCCCAGCATTTT
TRBJ1-2 | TRBV20-1 | - | TRBD1 | CIQGQGAGYTF | TGCATACAGGGACAGGGAGCTGGCTACACCTTC
TRBJ2-5 | TRBV5-5 | - | - | CASSKSTGSQETQYF | TGTGCCAGCAGCAAATCCACGGGCAGCCAAGAGACCCAGTACTTC
TRBJ2-1 | TRBV20-1 | - | - | CSGRSNEQFF | TGCAGTGGAAGGTCTAATGAGCAGTTCTTC
TRBJ2-1 | TRBV5-5 | - | TRBD2 | CASSSRTSGGDEQFF | TGTGCCAGCAGCTCAAGGACTAGCGGGGGCGATGAGCAGTTCTTC
TRBJ1-2 | TRBV9 | - | - | CASSEGGPVSYGYTF | TGTGCCAGCAGCGAGGGGGGGCCTGTTAGCTATGGCTACACCTTC
TRBJ2-7 | TRBV12-3/TRBV12-4 | - | TRBD1 | CASSYEQGIYEQYF | TGTGCCAGCAGTTACGAACAGGGGATCTACGAGCAGTACTTC
TRBJ1-6 | TRBV20-1 | few | - | CSASQFSPAGGSPLHF | TGCAGTGCCAGTCAATTTTCCCCAGCGGGAGGATCACCCCTCCACTTT
TRBJ2-1 | TRBV6-6 | - | TRBD2 | CASSYVASGSSDNEQFF | TGTGCCAGCAGTTACGTGGCTAGCGGGAGTTCCGATAATGAGCAGTTCTTC
TRBJ2-5 | TRBV20-1 | - | TRBD2 | CSATRLADYNEQYF | TGCAGTGCTACCCGACTAGCGGATTACAATGAGCAGTACTTC
TRBJ2-7 | TRBV6-5 | many | - | CASSYRDSYEQYF | TGTGCCAGCAGCTACAGGGACTCCTACGAGCAGTACTTC
TRBJ2-2 | TRBV5-5 | - | - | CASSVGTIRLTGELFF | TGTGCCAGCAGCGTTGGGACAATACGTCTTACCGGGGAGCTGTTTTTT
TRBJ2-3 | TRBV6-5 | - | TRBD2 | CASRVGLADSTDTQYF | TGTGCCAGCAGAGTGGGACTAGCTGATAGCACAGATACGCAGTATTTT
TRBJ1-1 | TRBV28 | - | - | CASSLPQNAGAFF | TGTGCCAGCAGTTTACCCCAGAACGCTGGAGCTTTCTTT
TRBJ2-1 | TRBV6-1 | few | TRBD2 | CASSEWGGRALSDGNEQFF | TGTGCCAGCAGTGAATGGGGCGGGAGGGCCCTAAGTGACGGCAATGAGCAGTTCTTC
TRBJ2-5 | TRBV12-3/TRBV12-4 | few | TRBD2 | CASSWTRNNKQYF | TGTGCCAGCAGTTGGACTAGAAATAACAAGCAGTACTTC
TRBJ2-7 | TRBV18 | few | TRBD2 | CASSPPGGGPSYEQYF | TGTGCCAGCTCACCACCCGGGGGAGGGCCTTCCTACGAGCAGTACTTC
TRBJ2-7 | TRBV7-9 | few | - | CASSFKDGPSYEQYF | TGTGCCAGCAGCTTCAAGGACGGACCCTCCTACGAGCAGTACTTC
TRBJ1-5 | TRBV10-3 | - | - | CAISDSNQPQNF | TGTGCCATCAGTGACAGCAATCAGCCCCAGAATTTT
TRBJ2-7 | TRBV5-6 | - | - | CASSFTAGSEQYF | TGTGCCAGCAGCTTCACGGCTGGGAGCGAGCAGTACTTC
TRBJ2-7 | TRBV6-1 | - | - | CASRRSAARDNEQYF | TGTGCCAGCAGACGAAGCGCCGCAAGGGACAATGAGCAGTACTTC
TRBJ1-4 | TRBV20-1 | - | TRBD1 | CSARAGGVTNEKLFF | TGCAGTGCTAGAGCAGGGGGGGTAACTAATGAAAAACTGTTTTTT
TRBJ2-7 | TRBV2 | few | - | CASRPDPYYEQYF | TGTGCCAGCAGGCCGGACCCTTACTACGAGCAGTACTTC
TRBJ2-3 | TRBV28 | - | TRBD2 | CVSSRSGGARSTDTQYF | TGTGTCAGCAGTCGCAGCGGGGGCGCACGATCCACAGATACGCAGTATTTT
TRBJ2-3 | TRBV7-9 | - | - | CASSLVGTQTDTQYF | TGTGCCAGCAGCTTAGTTGGGACTCAAACAGATACGCAGTATTTT